Listed here are 28 T cell receptor beta chains from one sample, sequenced in a study of blood T cell repertoires in COVID-19. This table comes from immunoSEQ multiplex PCR, and its TCRdb copy is limited to in-frame clones, with some not included. The sample holds around 170,000 clones, around 80% seen once. Sample: peripheral blood. The receptors derive from a woman older than 75 with COVID-19, enrolled during active disease.

V is TRBV6-2 or TRBV6-3 and J is TRBJ1-1; a weak D match, TRBD1 (6 bases). V was pared by 2 bases and J by 4 bases, with 8 bases between. Germline CDR1 reads MNHEY; CDR2 reads SVGEGT. The CDR3 runs to 13 residues. CDR3 amino acids: CASSYGQTTEAFF. The CDR3 DNA sequence: TGTGCCAGCAGTTACGGACAGACCACTGAAGCTTTCTTT.

The chain couples TRBV7-9 to TRBJ2-3; unclear D gene. Trimming left V 0 bases short and J 1 base short, with 11 bases between. This CDR3 is built from 16 residues. Germline loops: CDR1 SEHNR, CDR2 FQNEAQ (reference sequence). For the CDR3, the DNA is TGTGCCAGCAGCTTAGCAAAGCGATTGGGCACAGATACGCAGTATTTT. Residues: CASSLAKRLGTDTQYF.

The rearrangement uses TRBV4-2 and TRBJ2-2, with D tentatively TRBD2 (7 bases). Germline V gene data show CDR1 as LGHNA and CDR2 as YNFKEQ. The CDR3 extends over 17 amino acids. V was clipped by 1 base and J by 4 bases, with 16 bases between them. Here the CDR3 reads CASSQVWGGAGTGELFF. In DNA form, the CDR3 reads TGTGCCAGCAGCCAAGTTTGGGGGGGCGCGGGCACCGGGGAGCTGTTTTTT.

This clone was detected only once. The chain joins TRBV5-1 to TRBJ2-6; 7 bases match TRBD1. Germline V gives CDR1 SGHRS, CDR2 YFSETQ. CDR3 length equals 16 residues. V dropped 1 base and J dropped 1; count of bases not matched to a gene: 2. CDR3 nucleotide sequence: TGCGCCAGCAGCTTGAGGACAGGTTCTGGGGCCAACGTCCTGACTTTC. As protein: CASSLRTGSGANVLTF.

V is TRBV7-2 and J is TRBJ2-1, with TRBD2 matching over 8 bases. The CDR3 consists of 17 residues. The V gene end was trimmed by 1 base and the J gene end by 8 bases; junction bases not matched to a gene: 13. In germline, CDR1 is SGHTA, CDR2 FQGNSA. For the CDR3, the DNA is TGTGCCAGCAGCTTAGTTACGGGGACTGGGACTAGTTATGAGCAGTTCTTC. Protein sequence: CASSLVTGTGTSYEQFF.

The V and J genes are TRBV4-2 and TRBJ2-3; 10 bases match TRBD1. CDR3 size: 18 residues. Unmatched junction bases numbered 11, after V lost 4 bases and J lost 1 base. Per the germline V gene, CDR1 is LGHNA and CDR2 is YNFKEQ. The CDR3 region has the DNA TGTGCCAGCAGCCTTAGGAGGACAGGGGGTGGAGGCACAGATACGCAGTATTTT. Its translation is CASSLRRTGGGGTDTQYF.

V is TRBV11-3 and J is TRBJ2-1, with a weak D call TRBD1 (5 bases). CDR1 and CDR2 from the germline V gene are SGHNT and YENEEA. The CDR3 extends over 15 amino acids. V was clipped by 6 bases and J by 7 bases, with 19 bases between them. CDR3 bases: TGTGCCAGCAGTTGGGGCTACGAGAGAGTAAATGAGCAGTTCTTC. Protein product: CASSWGYERVNEQFF.

The table lists this clone with a count of one. The gene calls are TRBV20-1 and TRBJ2-3, with D unclear. V lost 4 bases and J lost 1, with 3 bases in between. The CDR3 sequence is 11 residues long. The germline CDR1 and CDR2 sequences are DFQATT and SNEGSKA (reference sequence). CDR3 amino acids: CSATGTDTQYF. CDR3 DNA: TGCAGTGCTACTGGCACAGATACGCAGTATTTT.

V is TRBV19 and J is TRBJ1-5; D perhaps matches TRBD1 (5 bases). Per the germline V gene, CDR1 is LNHDA and CDR2 is SQIVND (reference sequence). The V gene lost 5 bases and the J gene lost 6 bases, with 14 bases spanning the gap. This CDR3 is built from 14 residues. The CDR3 region is CASSRRGLGQPQHF. CDR3 bases: TGTGCCAGTAGTCGGAGGGGCCTCGGTCAGCCCCAGCATTTT. Complete variable domain (other parts from reference TRBV19 and TRBJ1-5): DGGITQSPKYLFRKEGQNVTLSCEQNLNHDAMYWYRQDPGQGLRLIYYSQIVNDFQKGDIAEGYSVSREKKESFPLTVTSAQKNPTAFYLCASSRRGLGQPQHFGDGTRLSIL.

The chain employs TRBV4-3 and TRBJ2-4; D call uncertain. V lost 0 bases to trimming and J lost 7 bases, with 10 bases between them. Looked up from germline, CDR1 is LGHNA and CDR2 is YSLEER. The CDR3 is 14 residues long. CDR3 protein: CASSQDTSRNIQYF. The CDR3 DNA sequence: TGCGCCAGCAGCCAAGATACATCCAGGAACATTCAGTACTTC.

This rearrangement joins TRBV21-1 to TRBJ1-2. TRBV21-1 is listed as a pseudogene. There are 14 residues in the CDR3. CDR3 coding DNA: TGTGCCAGCAGCAATGAGACGGGTGCAAATGGCTACACCTTC. Translation: CASSNETGANGYTF.

The chain joins TRBV7-2 to TRBJ1-2; 8 bases line up with TRBD1. J gave up 4 bases and V 4 bases, and 5 bases lay outside the gene matches. CDR3 length: 14 residues. CDR1 is SGHTA and CDR2 is FQGNSA in the germline V gene. CDR3 amino acids: CASSSGQGGYGYTF. The CDR3 region has the DNA TGTGCCAGCAGCTCAGGACAGGGTGGCTATGGCTACACCTTC.

This clone was observed a few times. The rearrangement joins TRBV6-5 to TRBJ1-2, with 7 bases identical to TRBD1. This CDR3 contains 14 residues. The germline gives CDR1 MNHEY, CDR2 SVGAGI. V lost 8 bases to trimming and J lost 4 bases; unmatched junction nucleotides: 10. The DNA for the CDR3 is TGTGCCAGCTATTCCCAAGACAGGGCCTATGGCTACACCTTC. Encoded protein: CASYSQDRAYGYTF.

V usage is TRBV11-2 and J usage is TRBJ2-3; 7 nucleotides agree with TRBD2. CDR1 SGHAT and CDR2 FQNNGV come from the germline V gene. The CDR3 runs 17 residues. Trimming removed 4 bases from V and 4 bases from J; junction bases left unmatched: 14. The CDR3 nucleotides read TGTGCCAGCAGCTCATTTACCGGGACTAAGAGTGCAGATACGCAGTATTTT. Translated, it gives CASSSFTGTKSADTQYF.

This chain joins TRBV3-1 (or the pseudogene TRBV3-2) and TRBJ2-7; no clear D. The CDR3 totals 15 residues. Between the trimmed V and J ends, which lost 4 bases and 2 bases, there was a span of 15 bases. Germline CDR1 is LGHDT and CDR2 is YNNKEL (reference sequence). The CDR3 here is CASSPQPGPAYEQYF. The CDR3 DNA reads TGTGCCAGCAGCCCCCAACCGGGTCCGGCCTACGAGCAGTACTTC.

The chain carries TRBV11-3 and TRBJ1-6; a weak D match, TRBD1 (5 bases). The germline gives CDR1 SGHNT, CDR2 YENEEA. V was clipped by 2 bases and J by 10 bases, with 12 bases between them. This CDR3 region has 14 residues. Here the CDR3 reads CASSLSGGLSPLHF. The CDR3, as DNA: TGTGCCAGCAGCTTATCCGGGGGATTGTCACCCCTCCACTTT.

The chain's CDR3 is CASSFTSGLSYEQYF. The CDR3, as DNA: TGTGCCAGCAGCTTTACTAGCGGCCTCTCCTACGAGCAGTACTTC. The chain combines TRBV5-6 with TRBJ2-7; 8 nucleotides agree with TRBD2. CDR3 length equals 15 residues. J lost 0 bases, V lost 2 bases, and 4 bases had no gene match. Looked up from germline, CDR1 is SGHDT and CDR2 is YYEEEE.

The rearrangement links TRBV13 to TRBJ2-7; unclear D gene. The CDR3 consists of 14 residues. The ends were cut back, 5 bases at V and 0 bases at J, with 11 bases in the middle. Per germline, CDR1 PRHDT and CDR2 FYEKMQ (reference sequence). CDR3 bases: TGTGCCAGCAGCCCAAACACCCTCTCCTACGAGCAGTACTTC. This codes for CASSPNTLSYEQYF.

This clone has only one observation. This CDR3 is CSVDSSGSAYEQYF. In DNA, the CDR3 is TGCAGCGTTGACTCTAGCGGGAGCGCCTACGAGCAGTACTTC. The rearrangement links TRBV29-1 to TRBJ2-7; 10 bases map to TRBD2. This CDR3 has 14 amino acids. V lost 3 bases and J lost 2; bases outside the gene matches: 4. Per the germline V gene, CDR1 is SQVTM and CDR2 is ANQGSEA.

At least ten counts were recorded for this clone. The genes are TRBV27 and TRBJ1-2; 7 bases agree with TRBD1. V lost 3 bases, J lost 2 bases, and 3 bases stayed unmatched. This CDR3 contains 14 residues. From germline, CDR1 is MNHEY and CDR2 SMNVEV (reference sequence). The CDR3: CASSFGDSNYGYTF. CDR3 bases: TGTGCCAGCAGTTTTGGGGACAGCAACTATGGCTACACCTTC.

This clone was found a few times. The chain has TRBV6-5 and TRBJ1-4; perhaps TRBD1 as D (6 bases). Germline V lookup: CDR1 MNHEY, CDR2 SVGAGI. CDR3 length: 13 amino acids. The ends were cut back, 5 bases at V and 7 bases at J, with 11 bases in the middle. For the CDR3, the DNA is TGTGCCAGCAGTCCCAGACAGGCTGAAAAACTGTTTTTT. This gives the protein CASSPRQAEKLFF.

The chain links TRBV18 to TRBJ2-5, with a tentative D call TRBD1 (8 bases). In germline, CDR1 is KGHSH, CDR2 LQKENI. V dropped 1 base and J dropped 1 base, with 13 bases sitting between them. The CDR3 runs 16 residues. In DNA, the CDR3 is TGTGCCAGCTCACCACTCGGGGGGACAGGCCAAGAGACCCAGTACTTC. Its protein is CASSPLGGTGQETQYF. The variable domain in full, completed from reference TRBV18 and TRBJ2-5, reads NAGVMQNPRHLVRRRGQEARLRCSPMKGHSHVYWYRQLPEEGLKFMVYLQKENIIDESGMPKERFSAEFPKEGPSILRIQQVVRGDSAAYFCASSPLGGTGQETQYFGPGTRLLVL.

The rearrangement joins TRBV11-2 to TRBJ2-7; 7 nucleotides agree with TRBD2. CDR3 length equals 15 residues. Looked up from germline, CDR1 is SGHAT and CDR2 is FQNNGV. The J segment lost 0 bases and the V segment lost 7 bases, leaving 9 bases of the junction unmatched. The CDR3: CASTQTGLPSYEQYF. Written as DNA, the CDR3 is TGTGCCAGCACCCAAACGGGACTACCCTCCTACGAGCAGTACTTC.

This clone came up a few times. The chain combines TRBV5-1 with TRBJ2-7, with D perhaps TRBD2 (6 bases). The CDR3 is 15 residues long. The V end lost 1 base, the J end lost 1 base, and 12 bases lay between the germline ends. Looked up from germline, CDR1 is SGHRS and CDR2 is YFSETQ. The CDR3 reads CASSLTAGTSYEQYF. The CDR3, as DNA: TGCGCCAGCAGCTTGACGGCAGGGACTTCCTACGAGCAGTACTTC. Based on the CDR3 plus reference TRBV5-1 and TRBJ2-7, the full variable domain is KAGVTQTPRYLIKTRGQQVTLSCSPISGHRSVSWYQQTPGQGLQFLFEYFSETQRNKGNFPGRFSGRQFSNSRSEMNVSTLELGDSALYLCASSLTAGTSYEQYFGPGTRLTVT.

This CDR3 reads CASSYIGREPQHF. CDR3 nucleotide sequence: TGTGCCAGCAGTTACATTGGGAGGGAGCCCCAGCATTTT. The rearrangement uses TRBV28 and TRBJ1-5; D remains ambiguous. Trimming pared 4 bases from V and 8 bases from J, leaving 12 bases between. Germline V lookup: CDR1 MDHEN, CDR2 SYDVKM. The CDR3 loop spans 13 amino acids. Full variable domain (rest looked up from reference TRBV28 and TRBJ1-5): DVKVTQSSRYLVKRTGEKVFLECVQDMDHENMFWYRQDPGLGLRLIYFSYDVKMKEKGDIPEGYSVSREKKERFSLILESASTNQTSMYLCASSYIGREPQHFGDGTRLSIL.

The chain recombines TRBV19 with TRBJ1-2; D not resolved. The CDR3 is 14 amino acids. Per the germline V gene, CDR1 is LNHDA and CDR2 is SQIVND (reference sequence). V was shortened by 3 bases and J by 4 bases, with 12 bases between the two germline ends. CDR3 in amino acids: CASSIFPGLYGYTF. The CDR3 bases are TGTGCCAGTAGTATTTTTCCAGGCCTCTATGGCTACACCTTC.

The chain links TRBV10-3 to TRBJ1-1; D ambiguous. Deletions cut 1 base from V and 1 base from J, with 7 bases between. This CDR3 comprises 14 residues. CDR1 is ENHRY and CDR2 is SYGVKD in the germline V gene. CDR3 protein: CAISEYTANTEAFF. As DNA, the CDR3 is TGTGCCATCAGTGAGTATACAGCGAACACTGAAGCTTTCTTT.

This rearrangement joins TRBV4-2 to TRBJ2-5, with a tentative D call TRBD2 (7 bases). This CDR3 contains 17 residues. Looked up from germline, CDR1 is LGHNA and CDR2 is YNFKEQ. V lost 4 bases and J lost 5, with 23 bases in between. The CDR3 coding sequence is TGTGCCAGCAGCCCCAAGGGGGGGGCGGGGAGGGTGGAGACCCAGTACTTC. Translating gives CASSPKGGAGRVETQYF.